Below are 3 T cell receptor beta chains sequenced from a single sample in a study of cytomegalovirus exposure and HLA in healthy donors. Repertoires were generated with immunoSEQ multiplex PCR, while TCRdb's copy carries only in-frame clones and drops some. The sample holds roughly 100,000 clones; about 86% are singletons and the top ten take roughly 4%. The sequencing sample was made of PBMCs. Source of these receptors: a woman aged 18-29 years in good health and CMV-seropositive.

The chain uses TRBV11-2 and TRBJ2-2, with 10 bases fitting TRBD1. Germline CDR1 reads SGHAT; CDR2 reads FQNNGV. V was pared by 4 bases and J by 3 bases, with 5 bases of the junction left unmatched. CDR3 length: 16 residues. DNA of the CDR3: TGTGCCAGCAGCTCCCCGGGACAGGGGCACACCGGGGAGCTGTTTTTT. This translates into CASSSPGQGHTGELFF.

This clone came up a few times. The V call is TRBV11-2, the J call TRBJ1-2; 9 nucleotides line up with TRBD1. The CDR3 covers 13 residues. Germline CDR1 SGHAT, CDR2 FQNNGV. Trimming took 5 bases from V and 8 from J; bases not matched to a gene: 6. The CDR3: CASSQGQGSGYTF. Here the CDR3 DNA reads TGTGCCAGCAGCCAAGGACAGGGGTCCGGCTACACCTTC.

The chain employs TRBV11-3 and TRBJ2-2; TRBD2 is a possible D gene (7 bases). V dropped 5 bases and J dropped 7 bases, with 17 bases sitting between them. The CDR3 extends over 15 amino acids. Germline V gene data show CDR1 as SGHNT and CDR2 as YENEEA. CDR3 in amino acids: CASSHSGGRNGELFF. The DNA for the CDR3 is TGTGCCAGCAGCCACTCCGGGGGGCGAAACGGGGAGCTGTTTTTT.